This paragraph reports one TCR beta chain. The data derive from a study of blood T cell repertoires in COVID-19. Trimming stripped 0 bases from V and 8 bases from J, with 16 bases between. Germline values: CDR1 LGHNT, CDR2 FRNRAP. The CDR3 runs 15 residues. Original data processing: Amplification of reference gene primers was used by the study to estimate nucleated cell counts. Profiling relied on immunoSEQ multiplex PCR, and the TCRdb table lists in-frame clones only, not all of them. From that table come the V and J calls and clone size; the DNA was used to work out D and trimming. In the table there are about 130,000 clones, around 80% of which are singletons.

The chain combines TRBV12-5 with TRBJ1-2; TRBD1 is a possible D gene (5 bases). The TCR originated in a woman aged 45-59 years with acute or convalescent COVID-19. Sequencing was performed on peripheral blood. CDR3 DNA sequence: TGTGCTAGTGGTTTGGTATCCGCCAGGGTTACGGGCTACACCTTC. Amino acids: CASGLVSARVTGYTF.